The present entry profiles one T cell receptor (beta chain) with its context. What it recognizes is unknown. Nominal health characterized the donors when sampled, though unrecorded immune exposures were likely. The data stem from a study of cytomegalovirus exposure and HLA in healthy donors. Broader study findings: Across donors, presence/absence analyses took sequencing depth to be roughly uniform.

The study ran its PCR with 60 Vbeta and 13 Jbeta primers. TCRdb keeps only in-frame clones here, not all; method: immunoSEQ multiplex PCR. This sample has 95,000 or so clones, with 81% found just once. Trimming took 0 bases from V and 3 from J; bases not matched to a gene: 6. The germline gives CDR1 SGDLS, CDR2 YYNGEE. The length of the CDR3 is 16 residues. The chain is built from TRBV9 and TRBJ2-7; 10 positions agree with TRBD2. Sequenced: PBMCs. The sequence was obtained from a woman in her 70s in good health and CMV-seropositive. CDR3 residues: CASSVGPTSGDYEQYF. For the CDR3, the DNA is TGTGCCAGCAGCGTAGGCCCCACTAGCGGGGACTACGAGCAGTACTTC. The whole variable domain, filled in from reference TRBV9 and TRBJ2-7, reads DSGVTQTPKHLITATGQRVTLRCSPRSGDLSVYWYQQSLDQGLQFLIQYYNGEERAKGNILERFSAQQFPDLHSELNLSSLELGDSALYFCASSVGPTSGDYEQYFGPGTRLTVT.